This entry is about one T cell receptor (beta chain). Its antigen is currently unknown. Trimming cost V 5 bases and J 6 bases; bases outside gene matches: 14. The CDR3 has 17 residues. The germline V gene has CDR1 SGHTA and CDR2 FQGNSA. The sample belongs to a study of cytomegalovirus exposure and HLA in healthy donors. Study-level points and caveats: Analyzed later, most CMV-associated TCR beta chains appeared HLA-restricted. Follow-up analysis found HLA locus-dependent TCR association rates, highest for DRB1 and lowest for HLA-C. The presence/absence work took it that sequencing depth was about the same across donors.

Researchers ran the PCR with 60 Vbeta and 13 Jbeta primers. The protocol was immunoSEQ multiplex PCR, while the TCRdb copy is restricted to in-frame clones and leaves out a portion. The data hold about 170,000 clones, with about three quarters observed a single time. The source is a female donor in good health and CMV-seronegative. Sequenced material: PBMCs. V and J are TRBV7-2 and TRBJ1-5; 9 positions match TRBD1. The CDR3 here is CASSPHRDREMGQPQHF. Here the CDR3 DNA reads TGTGCCAGCAGCCCCCACCGGGACAGGGAGATGGGTCAGCCCCAGCATTTT.